Each of the 12 T cell receptor beta chains below was sequenced from the same sample in a study of T cells expressing NK-cell markers (dated by TCRdb to the early 2020s). The library was produced with 5' RACE. Sequencing used an Illumina HiSeq 2000. TCRdb reprocessed the reads, and each CDR3 protein sequence is entered once, without DNA. This specimen's table enumerates just under 150,000 distinct CDR3 sequences. The ten largest account for less than 15% of the sample. The source material was blood T cells: a sorted CD56 or NKG2C T cell subset, CD4+ or CD8+ T cells, or bulk PBMC T cells (not recorded which). These receptors originate from a man aged 18 to 30 in good health. Donor details come from another sample of the same person, matched by shared clones.

The genes are TRBV2 and TRBJ2-1; TCRdb selects TRBD2, and the lack of DNA leaves this call unchecked. Germline CDR1 reads SNHLY; CDR2 reads FYNNEI. CDR3 length equals 18 residues. This CDR3 is CASSEPALAALSYNEQFF.

J is TRBJ2-7 and V is TRBV20-1; the TCRdb D gene call, TRBD1, has no DNA to confirm it. Germline CDR1 is DFQATT and CDR2 is SNEGSKA (reference sequence). The CDR3 has 15 amino acids. This chain's CDR3 is CSVPPLDGQSYEQYF.

The chain is built from TRBV7-9 and TRBJ1-1; TCRdb reports TRBD1, a call that lacks DNA to check it against. Germline assignment: CDR1 SEHNR and CDR2 FQNEAQ (reference sequence). The CDR3 is made up of 15 amino acids. CDR3 protein: CASSLVGGGGTEAFF.

The chain joins TRBV30 to TRBJ2-1; TCRdb gives TRBD1 as the D gene, but with no DNA this cannot be confirmed. CDR3 length: 13 residues. Germline V gives CDR1 GTSNPN, CDR2 SVGIG (reference sequence). CDR3: CAWSRDSNNEQFF.

This rearrangement joins TRBV29-1 to TRBJ2-1; TCRdb gives TRBD2 as the D gene, but with no DNA this cannot be confirmed. The CDR3 has 17 residues. Looked up from germline, CDR1 is SQVTM and CDR2 is ANQGSEA. The CDR3 is CSVEDWARLAGYNEQFF.

CDR3 sequence reads: CASSLKTGVTRNEQFF. V and J are TRBV7-7 and TRBJ2-1; TCRdb names TRBD1, which stays unverified in the absence of DNA. Germline V lookup: CDR1 SSHAT, CDR2 FNYEAQ (reference sequence). The CDR3 spans 16 residues.

The V gene is TRBV2, the J gene TRBJ2-7; the D gene TCRdb calls, TRBD2, cannot be checked with no DNA. The CDR3 is made up of 13 amino acids. In germline, CDR1 is SNHLY, CDR2 FYNNEI. The CDR3 protein is CANHGTSGSEQYF.

CDR3 residues: CASSQAGGPGEQYF. V is TRBV3-1 and J is TRBJ2-7; without DNA, the TCRdb call of TRBD2 cannot be checked. Per germline, CDR1 LGHDT and CDR2 YNNKEL (reference sequence). The CDR3 runs 14 residues.

The rearrangement joins TRBV11-2 to TRBJ2-1. Germline V gives CDR1 SGHAT, CDR2 FQNNGV. The CDR3 is 14 residues long. The CDR3 sequence is CASSLRTDYNEQFF.

The chain uses TRBV14 and TRBJ2-3; TCRdb selects TRBD2, and the lack of DNA leaves this call unchecked. Germline V gene data show CDR1 as SGHDN and CDR2 as FVKESK. The CDR3 is made up of 15 amino acids. CDR3 protein: CASSHLAGMADTQYF.

This chain uses TRBV27 with TRBJ1-4. The length of the CDR3 is 17 residues. Germline CDR1 is MNHEY and CDR2 is SMNVEV (reference sequence). The CDR3 loop is CASSLGPGYATNEKLFF.

The rearrangement links TRBV11-2 to TRBJ2-1; the D call from TCRdb, TRBD1, cannot be confirmed without DNA. Per the germline V gene, CDR1 is SGHAT and CDR2 is FQNNGV. The CDR3 is 14 amino acids. CDR3 sequence reads: CASSLGQFYNEQFF. The full variable domain, in which reference TRBV11-2 and TRBJ2-1 provide the parts outside the CDR3, is EAGVAQSPRYKIIEKRQSVAFWCNPISGHATLYWYQQILGQGPKLLIQFQNNGVVDDSQLPKDRFSAERLKGVDSTLKIQPAKLEDSAVYLCASSLGQFYNEQFFGPGTRLTVL.